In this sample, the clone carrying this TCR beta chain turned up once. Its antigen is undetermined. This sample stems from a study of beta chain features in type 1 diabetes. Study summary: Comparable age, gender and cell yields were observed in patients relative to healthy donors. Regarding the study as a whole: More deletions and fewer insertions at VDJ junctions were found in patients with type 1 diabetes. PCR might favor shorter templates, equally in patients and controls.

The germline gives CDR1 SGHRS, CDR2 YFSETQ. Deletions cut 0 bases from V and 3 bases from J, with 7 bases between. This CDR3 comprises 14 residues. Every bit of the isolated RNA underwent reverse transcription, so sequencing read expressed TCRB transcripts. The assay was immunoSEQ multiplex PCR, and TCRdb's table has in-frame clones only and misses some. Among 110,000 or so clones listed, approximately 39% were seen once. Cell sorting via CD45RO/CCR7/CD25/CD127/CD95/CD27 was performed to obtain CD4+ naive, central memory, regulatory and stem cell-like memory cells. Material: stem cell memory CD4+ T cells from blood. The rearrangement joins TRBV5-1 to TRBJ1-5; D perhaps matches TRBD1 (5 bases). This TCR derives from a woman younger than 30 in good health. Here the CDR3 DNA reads TGCGCCAGCAGCTTGGGGGGGGACAATCAGCCCCAGCATTTT. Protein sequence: CASSLGGDNQPQHF.